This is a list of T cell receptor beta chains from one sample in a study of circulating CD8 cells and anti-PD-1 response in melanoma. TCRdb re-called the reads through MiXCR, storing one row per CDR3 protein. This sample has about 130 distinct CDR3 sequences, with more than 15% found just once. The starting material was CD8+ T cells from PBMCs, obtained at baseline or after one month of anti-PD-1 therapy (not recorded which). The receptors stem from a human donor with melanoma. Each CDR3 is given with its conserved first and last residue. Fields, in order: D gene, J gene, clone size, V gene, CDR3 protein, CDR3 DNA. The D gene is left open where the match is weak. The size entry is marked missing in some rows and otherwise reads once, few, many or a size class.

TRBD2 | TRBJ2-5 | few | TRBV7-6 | CASSTAGTSGGETQYF | TGTGCCAGCAGCACAGCCGGGACTAGCGGGGGAGAGACCCAGTACTTC
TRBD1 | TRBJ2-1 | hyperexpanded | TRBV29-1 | CSVTGVVNEQFF | TGCAGCGTTACAGGGGTTGTGAATGAGCAGTTCTTC
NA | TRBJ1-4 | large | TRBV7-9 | CASSSPLVKGEKLFF | TGTGCCAGCAGCTCCCCCCTAGTCAAGGGGGAAAAACTGTTTTTT
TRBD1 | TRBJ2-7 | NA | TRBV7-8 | CASSLEWDRGENF | TGTGCCAGCAGCTTAGAGTGGGACAGGGGGGAGAACTTC
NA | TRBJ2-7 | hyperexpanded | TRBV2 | CASSSSAASYEQYF | TGTGCCAGCAGCTCTAGCGCCGCGTCCTACGAGCAGTACTTC
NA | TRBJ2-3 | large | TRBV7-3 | CASSRLAKGTDTQYF | TGTGCCAGCAGCCGGCTAGCGAAGGGCACAGATACGCAGTATTTT
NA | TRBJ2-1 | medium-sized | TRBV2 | CASMLEGGQYNEQFF | TGTGCCAGCATGTTGGAGGGAGGACAGTACAATGAGCAGTTCTTC
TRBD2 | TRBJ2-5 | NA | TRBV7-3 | CASSRLAGGVETQYF | TGTGCCAGCAGTAGACTAGCGGGAGGAGTAGAGACCCAGTACTTC
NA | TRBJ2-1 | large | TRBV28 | CASSLGPGMNEQFF | TGTGCCAGCAGTTTAGGTCCGGGGATGAATGAGCAGTTCTTC
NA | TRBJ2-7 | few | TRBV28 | CASSPRTAPYEQYF | TGTGCCAGCAGTCCCCGGACTGCACCTTACGAGCAGTACTTC
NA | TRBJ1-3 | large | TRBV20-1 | CSARDNGVSGNTIYF | TGCAGTGCTAGAGATAACGGAGTCTCTGGAAACACCATATATTTT
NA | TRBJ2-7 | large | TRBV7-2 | CASSLEGSGRSYEQYF | TGTGCCAGCAGCTTAGAGGGGTCGGGCCGCTCCTACGAGCAGTACTTC
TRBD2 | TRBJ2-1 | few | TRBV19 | CASSPLRGREVNEQFF | TGTGCCAGTAGTCCCCTTCGCGGGCGGGAGGTAAATGAGCAGTTCTTC
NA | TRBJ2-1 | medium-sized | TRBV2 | CASLPGTIYNEQFF | TGTGCCAGCTTACCGGGGACGATCTACAATGAGCAGTTCTTC
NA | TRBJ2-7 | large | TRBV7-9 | CASSSQNSEQYF | TGTGCCAGCAGCTCTCAGAACTCCGAGCAGTACTTC
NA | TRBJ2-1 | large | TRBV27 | CASSLSWGQGGGPYNEQFF | TGTGCCAGCAGTTTATCGTGGGGTCAGGGGGGAGGCCCCTACAATGAGCAGTTCTTC
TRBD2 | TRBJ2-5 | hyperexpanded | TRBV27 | CASSEGLAGLQETQYF | TGTGCCAGCAGTGAGGGACTAGCGGGCTTACAAGAGACCCAGTACTTC
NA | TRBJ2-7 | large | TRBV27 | CASSPTVAAEQYF | TGTGCCAGCAGTCCGACAGTGGCGGCTGAGCAGTACTTC
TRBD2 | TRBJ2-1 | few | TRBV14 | CASSQATSGIYNEQFF | TGTGCCAGCAGCCAGGCTACTAGCGGGATTTACAATGAGCAGTTCTTC
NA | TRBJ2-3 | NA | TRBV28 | CASSLSAARLTDTQYF | TGTGCCAGCAGTTTATCGGCAGCCCGACTCACAGATACGCAGTATTTT
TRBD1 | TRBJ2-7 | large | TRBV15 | CATSRLRDSSYEQYF | TGTGCCACCAGCAGACTCCGGGACAGCTCCTACGAGCAGTACTTC
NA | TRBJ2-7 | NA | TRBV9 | CASSVSSGYEQYF | TGTGCCAGCAGCGTATCGTCGGGCTACGAGCAGTACTTC
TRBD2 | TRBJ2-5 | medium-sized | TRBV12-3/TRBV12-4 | CASRSATSGVYQETQYF | TGTGCCAGCAGGTCCGCGACTAGCGGGGTGTACCAAGAGACCCAGTACTTC
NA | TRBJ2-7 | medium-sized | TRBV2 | CASSSSAATYEQHF | TGTGCCAGCAGCTCTAGCGCCGCGACCTACGAGCAGCACTTC
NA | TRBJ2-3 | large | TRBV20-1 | CSARGTAGGAYTQYF | TGCAGTGCTAGAGGGACCGCCGGCGGGGCATATACGCAGTATTTT
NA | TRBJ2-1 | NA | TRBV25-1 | CASMEGWGNVQFF | TGTGCCAGCATGGAAGGGTGGGGGAATGTGCAGTTCTTC
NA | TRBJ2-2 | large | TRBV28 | CASSFRGTGELFF | TGTGCCAGCAGTTTCCGGGGGACCGGGGAGCTGTTTTTT
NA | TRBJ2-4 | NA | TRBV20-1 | CSAPSAVVAKNIQYF | TGCAGTGCTCCGTCAGCGGTCGTAGCCAAAAACATTCAGTACTTC
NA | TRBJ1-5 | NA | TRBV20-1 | CSASSPALPSNQPQHF | TGCAGTGCTAGTAGTCCGGCCTTGCCGAGCAATCAGCCCCAGCATTTT
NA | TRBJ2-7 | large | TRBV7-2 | CASSFGQIYEQYF | TGTGCCAGCAGCTTTGGACAGATTTACGAGCAGTACTTC
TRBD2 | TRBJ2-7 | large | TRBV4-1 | CASSQEGGDEQYF | TGCGCCAGCAGCCAAGAGGGGGGGGACGAGCAGTACTTC
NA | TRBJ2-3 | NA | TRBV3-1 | CASSQEGLPDTQYF | TGTGCCAGCAGCCAAGAGGGACTTCCAGATACGCAGTATTTT
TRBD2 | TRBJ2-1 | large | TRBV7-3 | CASSLVIAGVNEQFF | TGTGCCAGCAGCTTGGTAATAGCGGGAGTTAATGAGCAGTTCTTC
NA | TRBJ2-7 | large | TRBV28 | CASSETDRYEQYF | TGTGCCAGCAGTGAAACCGACCGATACGAGCAGTACTTC
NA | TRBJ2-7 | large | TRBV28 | CASSLLQGRYEQYF | TGTGCCAGCAGTTTATTGCAGGGCCGGTACGAGCAGTACTTC
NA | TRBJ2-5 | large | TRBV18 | CASSPPVGTGVFQETQYF | TGTGCCAGCTCACCACCAGTCGGGACCGGGGTCTTTCAAGAGACCCAGTACTTC
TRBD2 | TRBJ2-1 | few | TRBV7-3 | CASSRLAGGTDEQFF | TGTGCCAGCAGCCGACTAGCGGGAGGTACAGATGAGCAGTTCTTC
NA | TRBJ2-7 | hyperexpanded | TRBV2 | CASSPVQSSYEQYF | TGTGCCAGCAGCCCGGTCCAAAGCTCCTACGAGCAGTACTTC
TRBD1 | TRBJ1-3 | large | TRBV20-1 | CSARDRDRSGNTIYF | TGCAGTGCTAGGGACCGGGACAGGTCTGGAAACACCATATATTTT
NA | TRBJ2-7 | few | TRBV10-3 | CAISDVGSGEDYEQYF | TGTGCCATCAGTGATGTTGGGTCGGGAGAGGACTACGAGCAGTACTTC
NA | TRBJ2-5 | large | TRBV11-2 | CASTPTLEETQYF | TGTGCCAGCACCCCCACCCTGGAAGAGACCCAGTACTTC
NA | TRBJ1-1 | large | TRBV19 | CASSIQGSTEAFF | TGTGCCAGTAGTATACAGGGTAGTACTGAAGCTTTCTTT
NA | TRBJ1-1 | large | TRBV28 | CASSLKWQENTEAFF | TGTGCCAGCAGTTTGAAATGGCAGGAGAACACTGAAGCTTTCTTT
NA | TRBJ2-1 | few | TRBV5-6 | CASSRLISGTEAYNEQFF | TGTGCCAGCAGTCGTCTCATTTCCGGGACGGAGGCTTACAATGAGCAGTTCTTC